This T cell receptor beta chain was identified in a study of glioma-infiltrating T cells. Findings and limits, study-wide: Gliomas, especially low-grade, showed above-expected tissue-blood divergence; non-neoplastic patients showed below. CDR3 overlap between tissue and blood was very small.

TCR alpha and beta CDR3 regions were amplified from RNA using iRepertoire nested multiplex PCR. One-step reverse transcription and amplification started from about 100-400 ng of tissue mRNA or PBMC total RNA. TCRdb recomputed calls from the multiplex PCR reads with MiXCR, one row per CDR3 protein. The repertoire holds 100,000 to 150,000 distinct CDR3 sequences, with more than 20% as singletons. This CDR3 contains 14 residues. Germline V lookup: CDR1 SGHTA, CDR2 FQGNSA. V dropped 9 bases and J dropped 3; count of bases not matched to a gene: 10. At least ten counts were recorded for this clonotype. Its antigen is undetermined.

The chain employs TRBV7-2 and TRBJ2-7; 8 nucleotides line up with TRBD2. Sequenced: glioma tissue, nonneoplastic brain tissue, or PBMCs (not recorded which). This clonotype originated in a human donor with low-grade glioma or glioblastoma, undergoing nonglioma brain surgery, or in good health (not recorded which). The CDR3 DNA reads TGTGCCAGTACCCCGACTAGCGACAACTACGAGCAGTACTTC. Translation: CASTPTSDNYEQYF. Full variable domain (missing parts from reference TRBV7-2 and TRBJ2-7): GAGVSQSPSNKVTEKGKDVELRCDPISGHTALYWYRQSLGQGLEFLIYFQGNSAPDKSGLPSDRFSAERTGGSVSTLTIQRTQQEDSAVYLCASTPTSDNYEQYFGPGTRLTVT.